This passage covers 31 T cell receptor beta chains from one sample sequenced in a study of blood T cell repertoires in COVID-19. Data came from immunoSEQ multiplex PCR; TCRdb stores just in-frame clones and leaves some out. This sample has tens of thousands of clones, with nearly 95% found just once. Sequences were obtained from peripheral blood. The receptors here all came from a human donor in a cohort sampled during active COVID-19.

The J gene is TRBJ2-5, the V gene TRBV7-8, with 7 bases that match TRBD2. CDR3 size: 17 residues. J was trimmed by 2 bases and V by 0 bases; bases with no gene match: 9. Germline-derived CDR1 and CDR2 are SGHVS and FQNEAQ. CDR3 region: CASSLALRGSSQETQYF. The DNA of the CDR3 is TGTGCCAGCAGCTTAGCGCTGCGCGGGAGTAGTCAAGAGACCCAGTACTTC. Full variable domain (missing parts from reference TRBV7-8 and TRBJ2-5): GAGVSQSPRYKVAKRGQDVALRCDPISGHVSLFWYQQALGQGPEFLTYFQNEAQLDKSGLPSDRFFAERPEGSVSTLKIQRTQQEDSAVYLCASSLALRGSSQETQYFGPGTRLLVL.

This rearrangement joins TRBV2 to TRBJ2-1; possibly TRBD2 for D (5 bases). Germline CDR1 and CDR2: SNHLY and FYNNEI. V was clipped by 4 bases and J by 2 bases, with 9 bases between them. The CDR3 is 14 residues long. This chain's CDR3 is CASSALEAYNEQFF. Written as DNA, the CDR3 is TGTGCCAGCAGTGCACTAGAAGCCTACAATGAGCAGTTCTTC.

The genes are TRBV11-2 and TRBJ1-1; 7 positions agree with TRBD1. With 5 bases clipped from V and 2 bases from J, the junction kept 5 bases outside the gene matches. This CDR3 has 14 amino acids. The V gene's germline CDR1 is SGHAT and CDR2 FQNNGV. The DNA for the CDR3 is TGTGCCAGCAGCAAGGGACAGACTAACACTGAAGCTTTCTTT. Translated, it gives CASSKGQTNTEAFF.

The chain has TRBV5-8 and TRBJ2-5; the D gene is possibly TRBD1 (6 bases). V gave up 4 bases and J gave up 3 bases, with 19 bases separating them. This CDR3 comprises 16 residues. Germline V gene data show CDR1 as SGHTS and CDR2 as YDEGEE. CDR3 in DNA: TGTGCCAGCAGCCATACAGGGTCCGCCGAGAAAGAGACCCAGTACTTC. The encoded protein is CASSHTGSAEKETQYF.

The genes are TRBV15 and TRBJ1-5; a weak D match, TRBD1 (6 bases). Germline-derived CDR1 and CDR2 are LNHNV and YYDKDF (reference sequence). This CDR3 is built from 13 residues. V was shortened by 0 bases and J by 6 bases, with 6 bases between the two germline ends. DNA of the CDR3: TGTGCCACCAGCAGAGAGGGGGCTCAGCCCCAGCATTTT. As protein: CATSREGAQPQHF.

The J gene is TRBJ1-2, the V gene TRBV30; 10 bases fit TRBD1. Germline CDR1 and CDR2: GTSNPN and SVGIG (reference sequence). This CDR3 is 13 amino acids long. The V segment lost 3 bases and the J segment 6 bases; nucleotides outside the gene matches: 4. CDR3 DNA sequence: TGTGCCTGGAGCCCCGGGACAGGGGATGGCTACACCTTC. It yields the protein CAWSPGTGDGYTF.

CDR3 loop: CASNGLAGGDTQYF. The CDR3 nucleotides read TGTGCCTCGAACGGACTAGCGGGAGGAGATACGCAGTATTTT. J is TRBJ2-3 and V is TRBV30; 14 positions agree with TRBD2. The V and J ends lost 7 bases and 5 bases, in that order; junction bases with no gene match: 5. Germline V lookup: CDR1 GTSNPN, CDR2 SVGIG (reference sequence). The CDR3 runs 14 residues.

The gene calls are TRBV7-3 and TRBJ2-5; D ambiguous. Germline CDR1 is SGHTA and CDR2 is FQGTGA. V shed 6 bases and J shed 1 base, with 6 bases lying between them. CDR3 length: 12 amino acids. The CDR3 bases are TGTGCCAGCAGTTCCTCCCAAGAGACCCAGTACTTC. This sequence encodes CASSSSQETQYF.

This rearrangement joins TRBV7-9 to TRBJ2-7, with D possibly matching TRBD2 (6 bases). This CDR3 region has 18 residues. Germline lookup yields CDR1 SEHNR and CDR2 FQNEAQ (reference sequence). V was shortened by 0 bases and J by 3 bases, with 21 bases between the two germline ends. CDR3 sequence reads: CASSLARAQKMGGYEQYF. CDR3 in DNA: TGTGCCAGCAGCTTAGCGAGGGCCCAAAAAATGGGGGGCTACGAGCAGTACTTC.

The V call is TRBV12-3 or TRBV12-4, the J call TRBJ2-7, with TRBD1 matching over 7 bases. Trimming removed 6 bases from V and 5 bases from J; junction bases left unmatched: 7. The CDR3 spans 13 residues. The CDR3 sequence: CASRIQQGNEQYF. The CDR3 region has the DNA TGTGCCAGCAGGATCCAACAGGGGAACGAGCAGTACTTC.

The rearrangement links TRBV24-1 to TRBJ1-5, with D uncertain. CDR3 size: 14 residues. V lost 4 bases to trimming and J lost 3 bases, with 9 bases between them. Germline V gene data show CDR1 as KGHDR and CDR2 as SFDVKD. The chain's CDR3 is CATSDPSINQPQHF. The CDR3 region has the DNA TGTGCCACCAGTGACCCATCCATCAATCAGCCCCAGCATTTT.

This chain links TRBV7-9 with TRBJ1-2; 7 nucleotides match TRBD1. Trimming removed 5 bases from V and 1 base from J; junction bases left unmatched: 4. Germline loops: CDR1 SEHNR, CDR2 FQNEAQ (reference sequence). The CDR3 has 14 residues. The CDR3 is CASSPTGINYGYTF. DNA for the CDR3: TGTGCCAGCAGCCCGACAGGGATTAACTATGGCTACACCTTC.

V is TRBV7-9 and J is TRBJ2-7; a possible D gene is TRBD1 (6 bases). This CDR3 spans 12 amino acids. V was trimmed by 5 bases and J by 3 bases, leaving 8 bases between them. Per the germline V gene, CDR1 is SEHNR and CDR2 is FQNEAQ (reference sequence). The CDR3 DNA sequence: TGTGCCAGCAGCCTACAGGGCTACGAGCAGTACTTC. Translation: CASSLQGYEQYF.

V gene TRBV6-6 combines with J gene TRBJ2-1; 12 bases agree with TRBD2. The CDR3 has 19 amino acids. V lost 5 bases to trimming and J lost 11 bases; unmatched junction nucleotides: 22. The germline gives CDR1 MNHNY, CDR2 SVGAGI (reference sequence). CDR3 residues: CASSPLKQTSGSSPGKQFF. Here the CDR3 DNA reads TGTGCCAGCAGTCCATTAAAACAGACTAGCGGGAGCTCCCCTGGAAAGCAGTTCTTC.

The CDR3 sequence is CASSSTNTYEKLFF. The CDR3 bases are TGTGCCAGCAGCTCCACTAATACTTATGAAAAACTGTTTTTT. The V call is TRBV3-1 (or the pseudogene TRBV3-2), the J call TRBJ1-4; D is ambiguous. The germline CDR1 and CDR2 sequences are LGHDT and YNNKEL (reference sequence). Deletions cut 5 bases from V and 6 bases from J, with 13 bases between. This CDR3 is built from 14 residues.

CDR3 residues: CASGLVQERTTYEQYF. The CDR3 DNA sequence: TGTGCTAGTGGTTTGGTACAGGAACGGACGACCTACGAGCAGTACTTC. The chain joins TRBV12-5 to TRBJ2-7, with TRBD1 as a possible D gene (5 bases). The CDR3 runs to 16 residues. V lost 0 bases to trimming and J lost 2 bases, with 14 bases between them. CDR1 LGHNT and CDR2 FRNRAP come from the germline V gene.

The CDR3 loop is CATSDSQDHEQYF. CDR3 in DNA: TGTGCCACCAGTGATTCACAAGATCACGAGCAGTACTTC. The rearrangement uses TRBV24-1 and TRBJ2-7, with D unclear. The CDR3 length is 13 residues. Germline V gene lookup returns CDR1 KGHDR and CDR2 SFDVKD. With 2 bases removed from V and 5 bases from J, the gap between germline ends came to 9 bases.

The rearrangement links TRBV19 to TRBJ1-4, with a tentative D call TRBD1 (5 bases). Germline-derived CDR1 and CDR2 are LNHDA and SQIVND (reference sequence). This CDR3 is 13 amino acids long. V was cut by 10 bases and J by 8 bases, with 17 bases left in between. The CDR3 region is CATRRGPFEKLFF. CDR3 nucleotides: TGTGCCACTCGGCGGGGACCGTTCGAAAAACTGTTTTTT.

The V and J genes are TRBV5-5 and TRBJ2-2; D possibly corresponds to TRBD1 (6 bases). The CDR3 covers 14 residues. Germline V gene data show CDR1 as SGHKS and CDR2 as YYEKEE (reference sequence). The germline V and J ends were trimmed by 4 bases and 1 base, with 8 bases remaining between them. The CDR3 loop reads CASSLTGNTGELFF. CDR3 DNA sequence: TGTGCCAGCAGCCTGACAGGGAACACCGGGGAGCTGTTTTTT.

CDR3 protein: CASRVLTGATYEQYF. In DNA, the CDR3 is TGTGCCAGCAGGGTTCTGACAGGGGCGACCTACGAGCAGTACTTC. The V and J genes are TRBV21-1 and TRBJ2-7; the DNA was not used to check the table's D call, TRBD1. TRBV21-1 has pseudogene status. The length of the CDR3 is 15 residues.

The sample holds a few counts of this clone. The V and J genes are TRBV5-5 and TRBJ2-7, with TRBD2 as a possible D gene (6 bases). The CDR3 runs 16 residues. Deletions cut 1 base from V and 7 bases from J, with 21 bases between. Germline values: CDR1 SGHKS, CDR2 YYEKEE (reference sequence). CDR3 sequence reads: CASSLPKASDTGEQYF. In DNA, the CDR3 is TGTGCCAGCAGCTTGCCCAAGGCTAGCGACACGGGGGAGCAGTACTTC.

The V call is TRBV19, the J call TRBJ2-1, with D possibly matching TRBD1 (5 bases). The CDR3 is 15 residues long. Between the trimmed V and J ends, which lost 0 bases and 0 bases, there was a span of 6 bases. The germline V gene has CDR1 LNHDA and CDR2 SQIVND (reference sequence). For the CDR3, the DNA is TGTGCCAGTAGTATAGACGACAGCTCCTACAATGAGCAGTTCTTC. Its protein is CASSIDDSSYNEQFF.

This chain's CDR3 is CASSFRLAGGYNEQFF. The CDR3 nucleotides are TGCGCCAGCAGCTTTCGTCTGGCGGGAGGGTACAATGAGCAGTTCTTC. The chain links TRBV5-1 to TRBJ2-1, with 9 bases identical to TRBD2. CDR1 is SGHRS, CDR2 YFSETQ, per germline. The CDR3 extends over 16 amino acids. J gave up 4 bases and V 2 bases, and 7 bases lay outside the gene matches.

The chain carries TRBV19 and TRBJ2-7, with D maybe TRBD1 (5 bases). Germline values: CDR1 LNHDA, CDR2 SQIVND (reference sequence). V lost 4 bases to trimming and J lost 7 bases, with 14 bases between them. There are 13 residues in the CDR3. The CDR3 DNA reads as TGTGCCAGTAGTACGACAGTCCTCGGTGAGCAGTACTTC. Translated, it gives CASSTTVLGEQYF.

V and J are TRBV5-4 and TRBJ2-3; tentatively, D is TRBD2 (5 bases). The CDR3 covers 14 residues. Deletions cut 2 bases from V and 5 bases from J, with 12 bases between. Germline CDR1 SGHNT, CDR2 YYREEE (reference sequence). CDR3 loop: CASSLVEGQDTQYF. Written as DNA, the CDR3 is TGTGCCAGCAGCTTAGTTGAGGGCCAAGATACGCAGTATTTT.

The V gene is TRBV5-4, the J gene TRBJ2-5, with a weak D call TRBD2 (5 bases). The germline CDR1 and CDR2 sequences are SGHNT and YYREEE (reference sequence). The CDR3 runs to 13 residues. Deletions cut 0 bases from V and 3 bases from J, with 6 bases between. The CDR3, as DNA: TGTGCCAGCAGCTTGGAGGGAGAAGAGACCCAGTACTTC. Protein product: CASSLEGEETQYF.

J is TRBJ1-2 and V is TRBV28, with TRBD1 matching 7 bases. The CDR3 has 11 amino acids. With 6 bases clipped from V and 7 bases from J, the junction kept 2 bases outside the gene matches. Germline CDR1 MDHEN, CDR2 SYDVKM. CDR3 loop: CASSYRGGYTF. The CDR3 region has the DNA TGTGCCAGCAGCTACAGGGGTGGCTACACCTTC.

The J gene is TRBJ1-1, the V gene TRBV2; perhaps TRBD1 as D (5 bases). This CDR3 has 11 residues. V gave up 6 bases and J gave up 11 bases, with 13 bases separating them. CDR1 is SNHLY, CDR2 FYNNEI, per germline. CDR3 residues: CASSGGSVAFF. In nucleotides, the CDR3 is TGTGCCAGCAGCGGGGGGTCTGTGGCTTTCTTT.

The chain couples TRBV5-1 to TRBJ2-7, with D maybe TRBD1 (5 bases). Trimming shortened V by 0 bases and J by 5 bases, and 12 bases separated the two germline ends. The CDR3 contains 14 residues. The germline V gene encodes CDR1 SGHRS and CDR2 YFSETQ. CDR3 sequence (DNA): TGCGCCAGCAGCTTGGGAGACAGCAGCCACGAGCAGTACTTC. This encodes CASSLGDSSHEQYF.

This clone was observed a handful of times. The V gene is TRBV19, the J gene TRBJ2-3; D is undetermined. Trimming took off 3 bases at V and 6 bases at J, with 7 bases between the two ends. CDR1 and CDR2 from the germline V gene are LNHDA and SQIVND (reference sequence). CDR3 length: 12 residues. The CDR3 bases are TGTGCCAGTAGTATGGTGAGGGATACGCAGTATTTT. Protein: CASSMVRDTQYF.

This clone was seen more than once but under ten times. The CDR3 DNA follows: TGTGCCAGCAGCTCAAACCCGGAGGGGGCCGAGCAGTACTTC. Protein product: CASSSNPEGAEQYF. This chain links TRBV7-9 with TRBJ2-7; tentative D call: TRBD1 (7 bases). The CDR3 loop spans 14 amino acids. The V gene lost 4 bases and the J gene lost 6 bases, with 16 bases spanning the gap. The germline gives CDR1 SEHNR, CDR2 FQNEAQ (reference sequence).